These 2 T cell receptor beta chains were sequenced from one sample in a study of identical twins. A single record per CDR3 protein comes from TCRdb applying MiXCR to the 5' RACE reads. Of about 1.7 million distinct CDR3 sequences in the sample, less than 40% were seen once. Material for sequencing was cord blood. Receptors were obtained from a newborn girl in good health.

This clonotype has only a few counts. This chain connects TRBV5-1 to TRBJ1-6; 9 nucleotides align to TRBD1. J was trimmed by 8 bases and V by 4 bases; bases with no gene match: 13. The CDR3 is 17 residues long. CDR1 SGHRS and CDR2 YFSETQ come from the germline V gene. The CDR3 loop is CASSRGTGTLVDSPLHF. In nucleotides, the CDR3 is TGCGCCAGCAGCCGCGGGACAGGGACGTTGGTGGATTCACCCCTCCACTTT.

This chain joins TRBV6-5 and TRBJ2-7, with D perhaps given as TRBD1 or TRBD2 (5 bases each). The J call is in doubt because the DNA end fits TRBJ2-5 better. CDR3 size: 15 residues. Germline CDR1 and CDR2: MNHEY and SVGAGI. The CDR3 DNA reads as TGTGCCAGCAGTTACATAAGGGAGTACAGGGAGACCCAGTACTTC. Protein sequence: CASSYIREYRETQYF.